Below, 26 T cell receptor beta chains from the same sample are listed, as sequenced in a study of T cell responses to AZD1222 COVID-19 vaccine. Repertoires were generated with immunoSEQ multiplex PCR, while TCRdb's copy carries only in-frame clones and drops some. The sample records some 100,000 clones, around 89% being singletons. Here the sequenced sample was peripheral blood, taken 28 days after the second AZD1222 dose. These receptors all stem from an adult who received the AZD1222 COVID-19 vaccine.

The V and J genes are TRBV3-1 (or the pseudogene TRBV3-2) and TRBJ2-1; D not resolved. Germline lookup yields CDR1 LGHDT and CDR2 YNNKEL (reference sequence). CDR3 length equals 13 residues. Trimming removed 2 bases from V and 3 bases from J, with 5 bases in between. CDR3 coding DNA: TGTGCCAGCAGCCAATTTCGCTACAATGAGCAGTTCTTC. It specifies CASSQFRYNEQFF.

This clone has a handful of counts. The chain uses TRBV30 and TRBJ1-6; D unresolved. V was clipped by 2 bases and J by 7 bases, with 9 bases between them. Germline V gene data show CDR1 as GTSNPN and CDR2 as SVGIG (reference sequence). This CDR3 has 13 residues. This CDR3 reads CAWSPAGNSPLHF. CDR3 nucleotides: TGTGCCTGGAGTCCAGCTGGGAATTCACCCCTCCACTTT. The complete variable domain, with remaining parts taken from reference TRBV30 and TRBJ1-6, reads SQTIHQWPATLVQPVGSPLSLECTVEGTSNPNLYWYRQAAGRGLQLLFYSVGIGQISSEVPQNLSASRPQDRQFILSSKKLLLSDSGFYLCAWSPAGNSPLHFGNGTRLTVT.

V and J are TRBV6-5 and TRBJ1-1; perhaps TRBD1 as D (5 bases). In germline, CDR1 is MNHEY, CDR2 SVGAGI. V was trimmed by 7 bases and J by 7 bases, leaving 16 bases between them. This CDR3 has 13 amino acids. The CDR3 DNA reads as TGTGCCAGCATTCGAGGGGAGGGTGGTGAAGCTTTCTTT. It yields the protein CASIRGEGGEAFF.

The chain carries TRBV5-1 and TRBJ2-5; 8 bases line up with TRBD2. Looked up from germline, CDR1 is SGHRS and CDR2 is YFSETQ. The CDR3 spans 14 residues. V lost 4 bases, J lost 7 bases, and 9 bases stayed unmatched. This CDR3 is CASSPREGGGTQYF. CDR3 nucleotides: TGCGCCAGCAGCCCCCGGGAGGGCGGGGGGACCCAGTACTTC.

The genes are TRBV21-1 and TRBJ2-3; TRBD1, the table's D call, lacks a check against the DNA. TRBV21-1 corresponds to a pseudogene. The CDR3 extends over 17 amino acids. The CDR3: CASSGSDTGGLTDTQYF. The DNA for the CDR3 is TGTGCCAGCAGCGGATCAGACACAGGGGGCCTTACAGATACGCAGTATTTT.

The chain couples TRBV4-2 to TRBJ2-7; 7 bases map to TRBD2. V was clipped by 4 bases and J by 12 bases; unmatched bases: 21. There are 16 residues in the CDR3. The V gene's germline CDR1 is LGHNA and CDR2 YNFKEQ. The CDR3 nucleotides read TGTGCCAGCAGCCGACACCCCGCGGGAGCACCTGACGTGCGGTACTTC. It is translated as CASSRHPAGAPDVRYF.

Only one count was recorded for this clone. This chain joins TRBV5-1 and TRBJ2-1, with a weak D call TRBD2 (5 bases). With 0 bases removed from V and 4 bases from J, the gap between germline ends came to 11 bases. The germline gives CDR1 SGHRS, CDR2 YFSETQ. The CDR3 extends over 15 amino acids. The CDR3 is CASSLERQRYNEQFF. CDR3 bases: TGCGCCAGCAGCTTGGAGCGGCAGAGATACAATGAGCAGTTCTTC.

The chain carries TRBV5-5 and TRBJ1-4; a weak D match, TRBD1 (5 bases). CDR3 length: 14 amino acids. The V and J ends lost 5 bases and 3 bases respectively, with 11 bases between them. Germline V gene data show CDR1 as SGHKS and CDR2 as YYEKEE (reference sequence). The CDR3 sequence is CASSQGIANEKLFF. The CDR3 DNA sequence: TGTGCCAGCAGTCAGGGTATCGCTAATGAAAAACTGTTTTTT.

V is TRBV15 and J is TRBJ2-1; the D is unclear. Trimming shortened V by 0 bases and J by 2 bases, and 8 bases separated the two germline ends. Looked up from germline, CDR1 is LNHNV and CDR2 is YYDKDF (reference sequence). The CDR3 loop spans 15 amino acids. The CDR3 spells CATSRESLAYNEQFF. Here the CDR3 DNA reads TGTGCCACCAGCAGAGAATCGCTGGCCTACAATGAGCAGTTCTTC.

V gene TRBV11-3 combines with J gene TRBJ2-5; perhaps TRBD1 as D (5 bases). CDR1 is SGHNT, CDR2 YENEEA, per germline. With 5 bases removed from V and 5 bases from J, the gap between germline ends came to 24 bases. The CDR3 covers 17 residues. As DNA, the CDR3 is TGTGCCAGCAGCCCATGGGGCGGACAACAAATTGGCGAGACCCAGTACTTC. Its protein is CASSPWGGQQIGETQYF.

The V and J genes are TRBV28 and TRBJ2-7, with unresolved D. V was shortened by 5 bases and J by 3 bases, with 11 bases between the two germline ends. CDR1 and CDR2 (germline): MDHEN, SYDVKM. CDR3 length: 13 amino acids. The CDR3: CASSPGPSYEQYF. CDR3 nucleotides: TGTGCCAGCAGTCCCGGGCCCAGCTACGAGCAGTACTTC.

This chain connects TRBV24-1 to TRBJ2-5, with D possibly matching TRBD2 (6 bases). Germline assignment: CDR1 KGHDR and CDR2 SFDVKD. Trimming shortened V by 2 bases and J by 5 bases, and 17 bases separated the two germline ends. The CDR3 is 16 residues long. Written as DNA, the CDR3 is TGTGCCACCAGTGATTCCACCGGCAGGGAGGTGGAGACCCAGTACTTC. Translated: CATSDSTGREVETQYF.

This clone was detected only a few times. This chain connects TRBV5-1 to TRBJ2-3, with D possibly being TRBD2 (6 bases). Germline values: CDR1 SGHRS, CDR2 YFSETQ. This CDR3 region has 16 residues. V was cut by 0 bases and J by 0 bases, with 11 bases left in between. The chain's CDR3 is CASSLERGASTDTQYF. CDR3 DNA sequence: TGCGCCAGCAGCTTGGAACGCGGGGCTAGCACAGATACGCAGTATTTT. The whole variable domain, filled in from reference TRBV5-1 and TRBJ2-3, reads KAGVTQTPRYLIKTRGQQVTLSCSPISGHRSVSWYQQTPGQGLQFLFEYFSETQRNKGNFPGRFSGRQFSNSRSEMNVSTLELGDSALYLCASSLERGASTDTQYFGPGTRLTVL.

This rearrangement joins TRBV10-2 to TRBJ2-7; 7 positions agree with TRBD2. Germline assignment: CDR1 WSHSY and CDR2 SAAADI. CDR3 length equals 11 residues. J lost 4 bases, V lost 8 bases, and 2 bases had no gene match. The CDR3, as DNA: TGCGCCAGCGGGGAGGGGTACGAGCAGTACTTC. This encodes CASGEGYEQYF.

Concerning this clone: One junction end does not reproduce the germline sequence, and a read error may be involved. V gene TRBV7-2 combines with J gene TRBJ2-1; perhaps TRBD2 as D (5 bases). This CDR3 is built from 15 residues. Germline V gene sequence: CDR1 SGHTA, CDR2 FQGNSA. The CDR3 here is CASNLGGGSYNEQFF. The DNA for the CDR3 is TGTGCCAGCAACTTAGGAGGTGGCTCCTACAATGAGCAGTTCTTC.

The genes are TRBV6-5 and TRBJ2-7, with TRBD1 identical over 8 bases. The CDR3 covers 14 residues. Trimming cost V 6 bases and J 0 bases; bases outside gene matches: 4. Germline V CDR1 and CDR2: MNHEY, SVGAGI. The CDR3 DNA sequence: TGTGCCAGCAGCCTAACAGGGGGCTCCTACGAGCAGTACTTC. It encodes CASSLTGGSYEQYF.

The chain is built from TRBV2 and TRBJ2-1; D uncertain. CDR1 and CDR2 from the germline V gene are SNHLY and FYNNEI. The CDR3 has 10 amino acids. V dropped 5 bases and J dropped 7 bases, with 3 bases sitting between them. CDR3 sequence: CASSSNEQFF. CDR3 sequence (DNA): TGTGCCAGCAGTTCTAATGAGCAGTTCTTC. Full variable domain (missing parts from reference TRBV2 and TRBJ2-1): EPEVTQTPSHQVTQMGQEVILRCVPISNHLYFYWYRQILGQKVEFLVSFYNNEISEKSEIFDDQFSVERPDGSNFTLKIRSTKLEDSAMYFCASSSNEQFFGPGTRLTVL.

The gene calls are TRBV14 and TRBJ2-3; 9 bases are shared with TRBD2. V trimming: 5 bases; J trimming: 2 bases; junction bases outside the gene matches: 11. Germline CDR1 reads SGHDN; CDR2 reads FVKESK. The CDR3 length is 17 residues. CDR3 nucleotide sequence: TGTGCCAGCAGCTCCCGGCCAAGCGGGGGGTTCACAGATACGCAGTATTTT. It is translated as CASSSRPSGGFTDTQYF.

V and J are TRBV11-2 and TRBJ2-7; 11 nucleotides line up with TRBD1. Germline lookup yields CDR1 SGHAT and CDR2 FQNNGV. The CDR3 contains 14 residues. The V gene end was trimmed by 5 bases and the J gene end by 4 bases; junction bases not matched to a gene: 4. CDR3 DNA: TGTGCCAGCAGCCCAGGACAGGGGGCATACGAGCAGTACTTC. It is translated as CASSPGQGAYEQYF.

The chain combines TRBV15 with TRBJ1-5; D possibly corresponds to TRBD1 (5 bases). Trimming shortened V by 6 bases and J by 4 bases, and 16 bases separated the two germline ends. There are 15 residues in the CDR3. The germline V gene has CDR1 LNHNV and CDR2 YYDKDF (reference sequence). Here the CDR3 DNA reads TGTGCCACCAGGTTAGGAGGGGTAAGGAATCAGCCCCAGCATTTT. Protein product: CATRLGGVRNQPQHF.

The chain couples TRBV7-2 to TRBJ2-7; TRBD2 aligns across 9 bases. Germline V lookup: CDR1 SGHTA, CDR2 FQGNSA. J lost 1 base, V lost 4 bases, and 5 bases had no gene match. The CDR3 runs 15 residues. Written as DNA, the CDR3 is TGTGCCAGCAGCTGGCGGGGGGGCCCTTCCTACGAGCAGTACTTC. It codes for CASSWRGGPSYEQYF.

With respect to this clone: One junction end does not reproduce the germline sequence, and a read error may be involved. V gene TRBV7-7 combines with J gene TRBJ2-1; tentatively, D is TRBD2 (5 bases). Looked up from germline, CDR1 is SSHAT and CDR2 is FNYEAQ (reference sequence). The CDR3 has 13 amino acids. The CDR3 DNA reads TGTGCTAGCAGCTTAGCTCAGAGGGCGGAGCAGTTCTTC. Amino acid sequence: CASSLAQRAEQFF.

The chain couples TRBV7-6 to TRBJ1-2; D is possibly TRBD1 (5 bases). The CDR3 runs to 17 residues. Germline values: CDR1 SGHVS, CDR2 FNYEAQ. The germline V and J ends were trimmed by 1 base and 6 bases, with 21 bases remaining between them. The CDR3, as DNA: TGTGCCAGCAGCTTAGATACCCCGGGGGGGGGAAGTGATGGCTACACCTTC. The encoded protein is CASSLDTPGGGSDGYTF.

The CDR3 DNA follows: TGTGCCAGCAGCTTAGATCGGGACGGGGGGGCAGATACGCAGTATTTT. This translates into CASSLDRDGGADTQYF. The rearrangement links TRBV11-3 to TRBJ2-3, with TRBD2 identical over 8 bases. V trimming: 0 bases; J trimming: 4 bases; junction bases outside the gene matches: 6. CDR1 is SGHNT and CDR2 is YENEEA in the germline V gene. The length of the CDR3 is 16 residues.

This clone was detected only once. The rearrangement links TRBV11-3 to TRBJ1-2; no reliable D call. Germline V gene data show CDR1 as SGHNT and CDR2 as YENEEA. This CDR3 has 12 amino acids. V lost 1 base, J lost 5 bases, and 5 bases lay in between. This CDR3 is CASSLASYGYTF. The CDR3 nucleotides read TGTGCCAGCAGCTTAGCATCATATGGCTACACCTTC.

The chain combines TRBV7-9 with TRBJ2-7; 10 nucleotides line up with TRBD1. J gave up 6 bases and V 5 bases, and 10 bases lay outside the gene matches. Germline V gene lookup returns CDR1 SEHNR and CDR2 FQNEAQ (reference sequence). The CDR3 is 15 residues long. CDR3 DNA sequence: TGTGCCAGCAGCCACGGGACAGGGGCTCAAGGCGAGCAGTACTTC. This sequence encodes CASSHGTGAQGEQYF.